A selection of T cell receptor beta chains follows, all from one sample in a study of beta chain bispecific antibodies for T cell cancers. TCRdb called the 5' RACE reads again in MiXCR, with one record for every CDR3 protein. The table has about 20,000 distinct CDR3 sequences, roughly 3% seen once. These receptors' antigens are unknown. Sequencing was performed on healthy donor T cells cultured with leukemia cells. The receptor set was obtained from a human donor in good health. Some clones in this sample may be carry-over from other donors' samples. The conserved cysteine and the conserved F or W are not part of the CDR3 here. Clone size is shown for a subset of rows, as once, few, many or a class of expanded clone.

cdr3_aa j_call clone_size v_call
ASSIDPEGVADTQY TRBJ2-3 NA TRBV19
ASSPDRGYYNEQF TRBJ2-1 many TRBV19
ASRYDNSPLH TRBJ1-6 many TRBV2
ASRPQRGADTQY TRBJ2-3 many TRBV5-1
ASSLALGPDEQY TRBJ2-7 many TRBV5-1
AWSVGSYEQY TRBJ2-7 NA TRBV30
ASSQDREQPQH TRBJ1-5 NA TRBV2
SAGRSGQGNDQPQH TRBJ1-5 few TRBV20-1
SAPSDGFSSGYT TRBJ1-2 many TRBV20-1
ASRFSTGTGDPF TRBJ1-1 many TRBV5-6
ASTRAGDEQY TRBJ2-7 many TRBV23-1
ASSLENGHLNTEAF TRBJ1-1 NA TRBV7-9
ASSLIVDTQY TRBJ2-3 many TRBV5-6
ASSLDRLAGEQY TRBJ2-7 few TRBV7-9
ASSLASGGITREQF TRBJ2-1 many TRBV7-8
VSSPLKRTEAF TRBJ1-1 NA TRBV11-2
ASWRGPYEQY TRBJ2-7 many TRBV6-5
ASSESDSGNEQY TRBJ2-7 many TRBV25-1
ASSLAGEQY TRBJ2-3 many TRBV5-1
SADLTSGGQETQY TRBJ2-5 many TRBV20-1
ASRQGSNTEAF TRBJ1-1 many TRBV19
ASSPVAEGQPQH TRBJ1-5 medium-sized TRBV6-5
ASSQGQYYEQY TRBJ2-7 many TRBV3-1
ASSEGTSYTYEQY TRBJ2-7 few TRBV6-1
ASSFLQGAGYGYT TRBJ1-2 many TRBV28
SVVLHEQY TRBJ2-7 many TRBV29-1
ASSLDGQGNQPQH TRBJ1-5 many TRBV5-4
SARDWASGDVQY TRBJ2-3 NA TRBV20-1
SALSYEQY TRBJ2-7 medium-sized TRBV20-1
ASSLGGGGADTQY TRBJ2-3 many TRBV7-3
ASSSPNYEAF TRBJ1-1 many TRBV5-4
ASSYYPGEGDIQY TRBJ2-4 many TRBV3-1
SGGTNNEQF TRBJ2-1 many TRBV20-1
SSGGTGAYNEQF TRBJ2-1 many TRBV29-1
ASTSGGAPNEQF TRBJ2-1 many TRBV10-1
ASSEIFSLTGYEQY TRBJ2-7 many TRBV12-3/TRBV12-4
ASSQDFFGEAGPGETQY TRBJ2-5 many TRBV3-1
ASSPDRVSPLH TRBJ1-6 many TRBV3-1
QMDGNTEAF TRBJ1-1 many TRBV30
ASSWMPGSNEQF TRBJ2-1 many TRBV5-1
ASSLSRNTEAF TRBJ1-1 many TRBV27
ASSWGAGYEQY TRBJ2-7 many TRBV5-6
ASSLENLGYGYT TRBJ1-2 many TRBV5-1
ASTRGATGELF TRBJ2-2 many TRBV10-2
ASSYRTPAGGHTEAF TRBJ1-1 many TRBV6-5
ASSGGTVNTEAF TRBJ1-1 many TRBV6-1
ATREGAQEQF TRBJ2-1 many TRBV12-5
ASSTSIGTAYEQY TRBJ2-7 many TRBV19
ASSPMLTGNEQY TRBJ2-7 many TRBV4-1
ASSLVGGNNEQF TRBJ2-1 NA TRBV28
ASSGRWSTGTLYEQY TRBJ2-7 many TRBV7-8
SVGGLRRNSPLH TRBJ1-6 many TRBV20-1
AISEGSTGNTIY TRBJ1-3 many TRBV10-3
ASLYGTDNYGYT TRBJ1-2 many TRBV5-1
ASSLYYGGTAYNEQF TRBJ2-1 many TRBV27
ASSRDTSSYEQY TRBJ2-7 many TRBV19
ASSLATAGELF TRBJ2-2 many TRBV5-6
ASSGTGGSGELF TRBJ2-2 medium-sized TRBV5-1
ASSFRDSSNEQY TRBJ2-7 many TRBV7-8